A selection of T cell receptor beta chains follows, all from one sample in a study of blood T cell repertoires in COVID-19. Clones were read by immunoSEQ multiplex PCR, and TCRdb kept only the in-frame ones, dropping some. The table includes tens of thousands of clones, roughly 85% detected once. The specimen was peripheral blood. The receptors here all came from a woman in her fifties or sixties with COVID-19, enrolled during active disease. CDR3s include the opening cysteine and the closing phenylalanine or tryptophan. D genes are given only for firm matches. For some rows the clone size is stated as once, few or many, or as a class when expanded; others skip it.

CDR3 protein: CASSTEGSYGYTF
CDR3 DNA: TGTGCCAGCAGCACAGAGGGCAGCTATGGCTACACCTTC
V gene: TRBV6-6
D gene: -
J gene: TRBJ1-2
clone size: once

CDR3 protein: CASSQDLPGGAGYGYTF
CDR3 DNA: TGCGCCAGCAGCCAAGATCTGCCGGGAGGGGCGGGGTATGGCTACACCTTC
V gene: TRBV4-1
D gene: -
J gene: TRBJ1-2
clone size: -

CDR3 protein: CASSLAGYGNTIYF
CDR3 DNA: TGCGCCAGCAGCTTGGCAGGGTATGGAAACACCATATATTTT
V gene: TRBV5-1
D gene: -
J gene: TRBJ1-3
clone size: once

CDR3 protein: CAWDRVENTIYF
CDR3 DNA: TGTGCCTGGGACAGGGTGGAAAACACCATATATTTT
V gene: TRBV30
D gene: TRBD1
J gene: TRBJ1-3
clone size: -

CDR3 protein: CASSLGAAYEQYF
CDR3 DNA: TGCGCCAGCAGCTTGGGGGCAGCTTACGAGCAGTACTTC
V gene: TRBV5-1
D gene: -
J gene: TRBJ2-7
clone size: -

CDR3 protein: CASSQLDRVVSETQYF
CDR3 DNA: TGTGCCAGCAGCCAGTTGGACAGGGTGGTGTCGGAGACCCAGTACTTC
V gene: TRBV4-2
D gene: TRBD1
J gene: TRBJ2-5
clone size: -

CDR3 protein: CASMAGGAGGHEQYF
CDR3 DNA: TGTGCCAGTATGGCGGGGGGCGCAGGTGGACACGAGCAGTACTTC
V gene: TRBV19
D gene: TRBD2
J gene: TRBJ2-7
clone size: once

CDR3 protein: CASTLRPLAGTVNEQYF
CDR3 DNA: TGTGCCAGCACCCTACGTCCGCTAGCGGGGACAGTGAACGAGCAGTACTTC
V gene: TRBV27
D gene: TRBD2
J gene: TRBJ2-7
clone size: -

CDR3 protein: CASSEGTGGSYNSPLHF
CDR3 DNA: TGCGCCAGCAGTGAGGGGACAGGGGGTTCCTATAATTCACCCCTCCACTTT
V gene: TRBV10-1
D gene: TRBD1
J gene: TRBJ1-6
clone size: few

CDR3 protein: CASSRAAGGYSYEQYF
CDR3 DNA: TGTGCCAGCAGCCGAGCCGCGGGAGGGTACTCCTACGAGCAGTACTTC
V gene: TRBV7-8
D gene: TRBD2
J gene: TRBJ2-7
clone size: -

CDR3 protein: CASSFRGGPGQETQYF
CDR3 DNA: TGTGCCAGCAGCTTCCGGGGGGGGCCGGGGCAAGAGACCCAGTACTTC
V gene: TRBV11-2
D gene: TRBD2
J gene: TRBJ2-5
clone size: -

CDR3 protein: CASSLIGTTNEAFF
CDR3 DNA: TGTGCCAGCAGTTTAATCGGGACAACAAATGAAGCTTTCTTT
V gene: TRBV28
D gene: -
J gene: TRBJ1-1
clone size: -

CDR3 protein: CASHGGGYTF
CDR3 DNA: TGTGCCAGCCACGGGGGTGGCTACACCTTC
V gene: TRBV10-3
D gene: -
J gene: TRBJ1-2
clone size: -

CDR3 protein: CASSQPFDWLATTDTQYF
CDR3 DNA: TGTGCCAGCAGCCAACCCTTCGATTGGCTAGCAACGACAGATACGCAGTATTTT
V gene: TRBV11-2
D gene: -
J gene: TRBJ2-3
clone size: -

CDR3 protein: CATGSYGYTF
CDR3 DNA: TGTGCCACGGGATCCTATGGCTACACCTTC
V gene: TRBV28
D gene: -
J gene: TRBJ1-2
clone size: -

CDR3 protein: CASSLRGQGVNEQFF
CDR3 DNA: TGTGCCAGCAGTTTACGAGGACAGGGTGTCAATGAGCAGTTCTTC
V gene: TRBV27
D gene: TRBD1
J gene: TRBJ2-1
clone size: -

CDR3 protein: CASSFVGAASKDGYTF
CDR3 DNA: TGTGCCAGCAGTTTTGTGGGGGCAGCATCTAAGGATGGCTACACCTTC
V gene: TRBV28
D gene: -
J gene: TRBJ1-2
clone size: once

CDR3 protein: CASSLRQTNTEAFF
CDR3 DNA: TGTGCCAGCTCACTAAGACAGACGAACACTGAAGCTTTCTTT
V gene: TRBV18
D gene: -
J gene: TRBJ1-1
clone size: few

CDR3 protein: CASSPGGVRQPQHF
CDR3 DNA: TGTGCCAGTAGTCCTGGGGGGGTTAGACAGCCCCAGCATTTT
V gene: TRBV19
D gene: -
J gene: TRBJ1-5
clone size: -

CDR3 protein: CASSQLAGELDTQYF
CDR3 DNA: TGTGCCAGCAGCCAATTAGCGGGAGAGTTAGATACGCAGTATTTT
V gene: TRBV14
D gene: TRBD2
J gene: TRBJ2-3
clone size: -

CDR3 protein: CASRGSGNTGELFF
CDR3 DNA: TGTGCCAGCAGGGGAAGCGGCAACACCGGGGAGCTGTTTTTT
V gene: TRBV6-5
D gene: -
J gene: TRBJ2-2
clone size: -

CDR3 protein: CASSRAGGTYEQYF
CDR3 DNA: TGTGCCAGCAGCCGGGCGGGAGGGACCTACGAGCAGTACTTC
V gene: TRBV7-3
D gene: TRBD2
J gene: TRBJ2-7
clone size: -

CDR3 protein: CAMTQGTGNTIYF
CDR3 DNA: TGTGCCATGACCCAGGGAACTGGAAACACCATATATTTT
V gene: TRBV10-3
D gene: -
J gene: TRBJ1-3
clone size: -

CDR3 protein: CASSLSGSYNEQFF
CDR3 DNA: TGCGCCAGCAGCCTGAGCGGCTCCTACAATGAGCAGTTCTTC
V gene: TRBV4-1
D gene: -
J gene: TRBJ2-1
clone size: -

CDR3 protein: CASSSGTNQNTIYF
CDR3 DNA: TGCGCCAGCAGCTCCGGGACAAATCAGAACACCATATATTTT
V gene: TRBV5-1
D gene: -
J gene: TRBJ1-3
clone size: -

CDR3 protein: CASSQVYGDTQYF
CDR3 DNA: TGCGCCAGCAGCCAAGTCTACGGGGATACGCAGTATTTT
V gene: TRBV4-1
D gene: -
J gene: TRBJ2-3
clone size: -

CDR3 protein: CASSRGETQYF
CDR3 DNA: TGTGCCAGCAGCCGAGGGGAGACCCAGTACTTC
V gene: TRBV11-2
D gene: -
J gene: TRBJ2-5
clone size: -

CDR3 protein: CASSLFGTGFSYGYTF
CDR3 DNA: TGTGCCAGCAGTTTATTTGGTACAGGGTTCTCCTATGGCTACACCTTC
V gene: TRBV28
D gene: -
J gene: TRBJ1-2
clone size: -

CDR3 protein: CASSLVGQGFFPGNTIYF
CDR3 DNA: TGTGCCAGCAGCTTAGTTGGTCAGGGGTTCTTCCCTGGAAACACCATATATTTT
V gene: TRBV7-9
D gene: -
J gene: TRBJ1-3
clone size: -

CDR3 protein: CATSGGAGTEAFF
CDR3 DNA: TGTGCCACCAGTGGGGGCGCAGGCACTGAAGCTTTCTTT
V gene: TRBV24-1
D gene: -
J gene: TRBJ1-1
clone size: few

CDR3 protein: CASSPNYEQYF
CDR3 DNA: TGTGCCAGCAGCCCCAACTACGAGCAGTACTTC
V gene: TRBV11-2
D gene: -
J gene: TRBJ2-7
clone size: -

CDR3 protein: CASSLTSGAWNEQYF
CDR3 DNA: TGTGCCAGCAGCCTTACTAGCGGGGCTTGGAACGAGCAGTACTTC
V gene: TRBV28
D gene: TRBD2
J gene: TRBJ2-7
clone size: -

CDR3 protein: CASSREVPLFNTEAFF
CDR3 DNA: TGTGCATCTAGTAGAGAGGTCCCCCTATTTAACACTGAAGCTTTCTTT
V gene: TRBV27
D gene: -
J gene: TRBJ1-1
clone size: -

CDR3 protein: CASSQGLAVTDTQYF
CDR3 DNA: TGTGCCAGTAGCCAAGGACTAGCGGTCACAGATACGCAGTATTTT
V gene: TRBV19
D gene: TRBD2
J gene: TRBJ2-3
clone size: -

CDR3 protein: CASRTTGAAQPQHF
CDR3 DNA: TGTGCCAGTAGGACGACAGGGGCAGCGCAGCCCCAGCATTTT
V gene: TRBV19
D gene: TRBD1
J gene: TRBJ1-5
clone size: -

CDR3 protein: CASSGWQTSGSFRHGYNEQFF
CDR3 DNA: TGTGCCAGCAGTGGTTGGCAGACTAGCGGGAGCTTCCGTCACGGATACAATGAGCAGTTCTTC
V gene: TRBV28
D gene: TRBD2
J gene: TRBJ2-1
clone size: -

CDR3 protein: CASSSTASGANVLTF
CDR3 DNA: TGCGCCAGCAGCTCAACAGCCTCTGGGGCCAACGTCCTGACTTTC
V gene: TRBV5-1
D gene: -
J gene: TRBJ2-6
clone size: -

CDR3 protein: CASSLASTDTQYF
CDR3 DNA: TGTGCCAGCAGTTTGGCAAGCACAGATACGCAGTATTTT
V gene: TRBV27
D gene: -
J gene: TRBJ2-3
clone size: -

CDR3 protein: CASSLGLAGELFF
CDR3 DNA: TGTGCCAGCAGCTTAGGGCTCGCCGGGGAGCTGTTTTTT
V gene: TRBV7-2
D gene: -
J gene: TRBJ2-2
clone size: once